The clone carrying this T cell receptor beta chain has just a few counts. TCR beta CDR3 regions were amplified from RNA transcripts. The primer set for the first-round RT-PCR of the TCR CDR3 was HTBI. TCRdb called the multiplex PCR reads again in MiXCR, with one record for every CDR3 protein. The sample carries over 300,000 distinct CDR3 sequences, over 11% recorded once. This record belongs to a study of T cells in Graves' hyperthyroidism and ophthalmopathy. Trimming at V came to 5 bases and at J to 7 bases, leaving 7 bases not matched to a gene. CDR1 MNHEY and CDR2 SMNVEV come from the germline V gene (reference sequence). The CDR3 runs 15 residues.

The chain recombines TRBV27 with TRBJ1-6, with 8 bases lining up with TRBD1. This receptor was taken from a woman aged 55 to 70 with Graves' hyperthyroidism. Sequenced input: blood. CDR3: CASSITTGENSPLHF. The CDR3 DNA reads as TGTGCCAGCAGTATCACGACAGGGGAAAATTCACCCCTCCACTTT.